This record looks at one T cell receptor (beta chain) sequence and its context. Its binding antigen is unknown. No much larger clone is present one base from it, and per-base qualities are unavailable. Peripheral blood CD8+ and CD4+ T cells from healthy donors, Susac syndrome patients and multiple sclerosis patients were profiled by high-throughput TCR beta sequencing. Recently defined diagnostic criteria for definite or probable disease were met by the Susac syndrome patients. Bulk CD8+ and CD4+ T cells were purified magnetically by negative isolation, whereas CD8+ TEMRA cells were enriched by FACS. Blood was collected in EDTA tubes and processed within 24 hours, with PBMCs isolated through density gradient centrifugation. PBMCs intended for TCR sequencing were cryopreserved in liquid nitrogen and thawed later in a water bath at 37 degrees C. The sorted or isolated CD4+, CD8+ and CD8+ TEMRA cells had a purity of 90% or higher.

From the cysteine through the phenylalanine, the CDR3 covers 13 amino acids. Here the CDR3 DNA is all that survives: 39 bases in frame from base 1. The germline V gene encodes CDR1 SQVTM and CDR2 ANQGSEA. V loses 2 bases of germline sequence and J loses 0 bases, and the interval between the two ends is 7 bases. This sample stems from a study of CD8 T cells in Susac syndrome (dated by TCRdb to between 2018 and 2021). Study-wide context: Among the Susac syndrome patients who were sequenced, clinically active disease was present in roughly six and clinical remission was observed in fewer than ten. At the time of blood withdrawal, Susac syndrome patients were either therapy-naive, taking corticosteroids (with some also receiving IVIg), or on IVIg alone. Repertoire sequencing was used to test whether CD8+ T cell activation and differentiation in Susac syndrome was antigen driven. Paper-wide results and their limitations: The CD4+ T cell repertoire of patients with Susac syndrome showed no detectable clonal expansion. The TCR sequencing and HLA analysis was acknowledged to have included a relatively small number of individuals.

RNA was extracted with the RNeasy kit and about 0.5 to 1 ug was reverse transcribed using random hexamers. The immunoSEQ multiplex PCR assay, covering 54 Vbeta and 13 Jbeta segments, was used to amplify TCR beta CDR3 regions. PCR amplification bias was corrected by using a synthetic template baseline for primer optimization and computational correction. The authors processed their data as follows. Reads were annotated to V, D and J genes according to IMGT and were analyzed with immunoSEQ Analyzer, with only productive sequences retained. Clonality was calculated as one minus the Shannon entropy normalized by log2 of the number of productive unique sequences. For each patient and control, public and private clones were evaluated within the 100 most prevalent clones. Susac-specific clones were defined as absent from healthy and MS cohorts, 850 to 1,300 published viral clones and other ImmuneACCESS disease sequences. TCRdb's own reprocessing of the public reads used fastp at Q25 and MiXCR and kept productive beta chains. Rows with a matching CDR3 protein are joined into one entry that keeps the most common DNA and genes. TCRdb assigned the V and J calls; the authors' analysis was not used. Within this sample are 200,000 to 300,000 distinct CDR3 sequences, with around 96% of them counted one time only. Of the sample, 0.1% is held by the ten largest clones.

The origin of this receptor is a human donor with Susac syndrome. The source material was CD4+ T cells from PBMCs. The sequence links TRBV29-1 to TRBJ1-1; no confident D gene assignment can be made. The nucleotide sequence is TGCAGCGTTGAACGGCAGATGAACACTGAAGCTTTCTTT. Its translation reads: CSVERQMNTEAFF.